This T cell receptor (beta chain) was captured in a study of T cell responses to AZD1222 COVID-19 vaccine. This clone was counted once. Its cognate antigen is unknown. Second-dose intervals of approximately 4 or approximately 12 weeks were pooled. This CDR3 spans 16 amino acids. The junction had 7 bases not matched to a gene; V was cut back by 3 bases and J by 8 bases. Germline values: CDR1 KGHDR, CDR2 SFDVKD. Repertoires were generated with immunoSEQ multiplex PCR, while TCRdb's copy carries only in-frame clones and drops some. The sample includes around 120,000 clones, roughly 91% of them seen just once. Broader study findings: Every sample of the repertoires postdated the peak T cell response. Seropositive at baseline were only 5 to 7 AZD1222 recipients. Reportedly, nearly half of unique spike TCRs recognized epitopes outside B.1.351/B.1.1.7 mutations.

The chain joins TRBV24-1 to TRBJ2-3; TRBD2 matches at 13 bases. The sequence was collected from an adult who received the AZD1222 COVID-19 vaccine. Sequencing was performed on peripheral blood, taken 28 days after the second AZD1222 dose. In DNA, the CDR3 is TGTGCCACCAGTGATCCCGGGACTAGCGGGGTGGCTACGCAGTATTTT. Translation gives CATSDPGTSGVATQYF.